This T cell receptor (beta chain) is from a study of T cells after yellow fever vaccination. Researchers made TCR cDNA using 5'RACE template switching, and this step added a universal primer site and UMIs. TCRdb passed the 5' RACE reads through MiXCR, listing each CDR3 protein once. The table lists over 250,000 distinct CDR3 sequences, roughly 4.8% of them singletons. Whole-study findings and limits: The secondary response peaked faster, at day 5 versus 15, but was weaker.

This clonotype appeared a few times. No antigen is known for it. Germline V gives CDR1 SGHRS, CDR2 YFSETQ. Trimming removed 4 bases from V and 2 bases from J, with 12 bases in between. The CDR3 sequence is 14 residues long. The sequenced sample was CD4+ T cells sorted from PBMCs, obtained on the day of the yellow fever booster vaccination. This chain links TRBV5-1 with TRBJ2-5, with D perhaps TRBD2 (6 bases). This receptor was taken from a man in his late teens or twenties who received the YFV17D yellow fever vaccine. The CDR3 region is CASSPWAGQETQYF. DNA of the CDR3: TGCGCCAGCAGCCCTTGGGCGGGGCAAGAGACCCAGTACTTC.